This entry lists 9 T cell receptor beta chains sequenced from one sample in a study of tissue T cells after allogeneic stem cell transplantation. Sequencing used immunoSEQ multiplex PCR; TCRdb keeps in-frame clones, though not all of them. The table lists some 3,700 clones, approximately 50% of them singletons. As to time point: mouse harvest day 7 after allogeneic transplant. The graft held 10^6 splenic CD5+ T cells and 10^7 T-cell-depleted bone marrow cells. Source material: gut tissue. The receptors shown here come from a female BALB/c mouse given C57BL/6 T cells with graft-versus-host disease after an allogeneic hematopoietic cell transplant.

This clone was observed a few times. Genes and germline come from the mouse. The CDR3 end falls 1 residue outside the read, so it is completed with the germline J gene. The chain links TRBV13-1 to TRBJ2-1; 8 bases agree with TRBD2. The V gene end was trimmed by 3 bases and the J gene end by 5 bases; junction bases not matched to a gene: 7. CDR1 is NSHNY, CDR2 SYGAGN, per germline. The CDR3 has 15 amino acids. CDR3 residues: CASSGLGGRDAEQFF. The covered CDR3 bases are TGTGCCAGCAGTGGTCTGGGGGGAAGGGATGCTGAGCAGTTC.

On this clone itself: The gene names given are mouse names. Read data end 1 residue before the CDR3 end; the end is taken from the germline J gene. V gene TRBV26 combines with J gene TRBJ2-4; possibly TRBD1 for D (6 bases). The CDR3 spans 14 residues. CDR1 and CDR2 (germline): KGHPV, FQNQEV (reference sequence). V lost 0 bases to trimming and J lost 6 bases, with 10 bases between them. The CDR3: CASSLSGTKNTLYF. CDR3 DNA (partial): TGTGCCAGCAGTCTGTCCGGGACAAAGAACACCTTGTAC.

Judged by abundance, this clone is large. The gene names here belong to mouse. The read stops 1 residue short of the end of the CDR3; the missing end is completed from the germline J gene. The V call is TRBV12-1, the J call TRBJ2-7; possibly TRBD1 for D (6 bases). V was cut by 0 bases and J by 4 bases, with 9 bases left in between. The CDR3 contains 13 residues. Germline values: CDR1 SGHSN, CDR2 HYEKVE. Incomplete CDR3 DNA: TGTGCCAGCTCTCTCGCGCAGGGGTATGAACAGTAC. Translation: CASSLAQGYEQY. The CDR3 as a whole reads CASSLAQGYEQYF.

About this clone itself: Gene names and germline match the mouse. The read comes to an end 1 residue before the CDR3 does, leaving the germline J gene to fill in the end. The chain combines TRBV16 with TRBJ1-1; 7 positions agree with TRBD1. Unmatched junction bases numbered 0, after V lost 2 bases and J lost 3 bases. The CDR3 spans 13 residues. Germline V lookup: CDR1 SGHSA, CDR2 FRNQAP. CDR3 bases read: TGTGCAAGCAGCTTACAGGGGGACACAGAAGTCTTC. It is translated as CASSLQGDTEVF. The full CDR3 reads CASSLQGDTEVFF.

With regard to this clone: The gene names given are mouse names. The read comes to an end 1 residue before the CDR3 does, leaving the germline J gene to fill in the end. Within the sample, other DNA sequences also encode this same CDR3. The chain is built from TRBV3 and TRBJ2-7; D unresolved. This CDR3 spans 12 amino acids. Trimming left V 6 bases short and J 0 bases short, with 6 bases between. CDR1 and CDR2 (germline): SNHLY, FYNGKV (reference sequence). Partial CDR3 DNA: TGTGCCAGCAGTCCTAGCTCCTATGAACAGTAC. Translating it yields CASSPSSYEQY. The CDR3 as a whole reads CASSPSSYEQYF.

Notes on this clone: Germline and genes: mouse. The read terminates 1 residue ahead of where the CDR3 ends, so the germline J gene completes it. The genes are TRBV1 and TRBJ1-1; D ambiguous. In germline, CDR1 is NSQYPW, CDR2 LRSPGD (reference sequence). CDR3 size: 14 residues. V lost 1 base to trimming and J lost 0 bases, with 6 bases between them. The part of the CDR3 DNA that was read is TGCACCTGCAGTGCAGTACACACAAACACAGAAGTCTTC. As protein: CTCSAVHTNTEVF. The entire CDR3 is CTCSAVHTNTEVFF.

As concerns this clone: Gene names are mouse gene names. CDR3 loop: CASSLDSQNTLYF. CDR3 DNA (partial): TGTGCAAGCAGCTTAGATAGTCAAAACACCTTGTAC. The chain uses TRBV16 and TRBJ2-4; D call uncertain. Read data end 1 residue before the CDR3 end; the end is taken from the germline J gene. Deletions cut 0 bases from V and 0 bases from J, with 1 base between. The germline CDR1 and CDR2 sequences are SGHSA and FRNQAP. The CDR3 totals 13 residues.

This clone was seen more than once but under ten times. Gene names are the mouse ones. Coverage ceases 1 residue before the CDR3 finishes, and the germline J gene fills in the end. The genes are TRBV26 and TRBJ1-1; unclear D gene. The germline V gene encodes CDR1 KGHPV and CDR2 FQNQEV (reference sequence). Trimming took off 5 bases at V and 1 base at J, with 5 bases between the two ends. There are 12 residues in the CDR3. The CDR3 sequence is CASSSGNTEVFF. The DNA read from the CDR3 is TGTGCCAGCAGTAGTGGAAACACAGAAGTCTTC.

In its sample, this clone ranks as large. Gene names and germline refer to mouse. The read falls 1 residue short of the CDR3 end, and the missing part is taken from the germline J gene. V and J are TRBV19 and TRBJ2-7; perhaps TRBD2 as D (6 bases). Germline V lookup: CDR1 FNHDT, CDR2 SITEND (reference sequence). The CDR3 runs to 13 residues. V gave up 3 bases and J gave up 0 bases, with 7 bases separating them. The CDR3 sequence: CASSTGDSYEQYF. The sequenced CDR3 bases are TGTGCCAGCAGTACTGGGGACTCCTATGAACAGTAC.